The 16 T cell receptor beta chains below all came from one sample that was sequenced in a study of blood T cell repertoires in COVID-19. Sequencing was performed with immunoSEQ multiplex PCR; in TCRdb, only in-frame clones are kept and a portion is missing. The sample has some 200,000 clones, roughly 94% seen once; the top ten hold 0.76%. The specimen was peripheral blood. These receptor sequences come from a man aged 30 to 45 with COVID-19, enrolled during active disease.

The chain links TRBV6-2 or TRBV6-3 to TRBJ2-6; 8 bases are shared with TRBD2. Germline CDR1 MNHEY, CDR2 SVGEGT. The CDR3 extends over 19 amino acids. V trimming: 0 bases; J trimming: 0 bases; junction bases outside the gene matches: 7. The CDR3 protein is CASSYSPGGGNSGANVLTF. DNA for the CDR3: TGTGCCAGCAGTTACTCGCCCGGGGGGGGAAACTCTGGGGCCAACGTCCTGACTTTC.

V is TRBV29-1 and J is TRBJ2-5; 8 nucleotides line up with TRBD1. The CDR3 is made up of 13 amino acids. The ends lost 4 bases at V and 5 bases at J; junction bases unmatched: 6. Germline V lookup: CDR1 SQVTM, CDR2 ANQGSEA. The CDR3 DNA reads TGCAGCGTTGCGACAGGGGCTGGGGAGACCCAGTACTTC. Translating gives CSVATGAGETQYF.

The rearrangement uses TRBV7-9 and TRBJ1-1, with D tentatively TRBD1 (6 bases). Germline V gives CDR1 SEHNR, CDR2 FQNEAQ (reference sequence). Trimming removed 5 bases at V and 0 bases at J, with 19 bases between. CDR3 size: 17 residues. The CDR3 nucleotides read TGTGCCAGCAGCCCGGGGACACTTACCGACCTGAACACTGAAGCTTTCTTT. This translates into CASSPGTLTDLNTEAFF.

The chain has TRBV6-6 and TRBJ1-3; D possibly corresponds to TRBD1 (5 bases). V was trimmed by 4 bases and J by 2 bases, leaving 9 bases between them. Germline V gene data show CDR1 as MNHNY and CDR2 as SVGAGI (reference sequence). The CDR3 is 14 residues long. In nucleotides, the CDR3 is TGTGCCAGCAGTTCATCAGGGACTGGAAACACCATATATTTT. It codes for CASSSSGTGNTIYF.

CDR3 in amino acids: CASKGLAGGRSYNEQFF. CDR3 in DNA: TGTGCCAGCAAAGGACTAGCGGGGGGGAGGTCCTACAATGAGCAGTTCTTC. V usage is TRBV2 and J usage is TRBJ2-1; 15 bases align to TRBD2. V lost 7 bases, J lost 1 base, and 5 bases stayed unmatched. Germline CDR1 SNHLY, CDR2 FYNNEI. The CDR3 loop spans 17 amino acids.

The CDR3: CASSPQGVPNSPLHF. Here the CDR3 DNA reads TGTGCCAGTAGTCCCCAGGGTGTACCTAATTCACCCCTCCACTTT. V gene TRBV19 combines with J gene TRBJ1-6; D is possibly TRBD1 (5 bases). There are 15 residues in the CDR3. The V and J ends lost 5 bases and 6 bases respectively, with 14 bases between them. CDR1 LNHDA and CDR2 SQIVND come from the germline V gene (reference sequence).

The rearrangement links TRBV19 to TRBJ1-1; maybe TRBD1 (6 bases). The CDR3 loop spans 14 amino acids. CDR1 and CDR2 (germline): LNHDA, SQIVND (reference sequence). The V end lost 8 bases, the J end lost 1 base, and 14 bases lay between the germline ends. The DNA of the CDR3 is TGTGCCAGTGGTGTTACAGGGTGGAACACTGAAGCTTTCTTT. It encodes CASGVTGWNTEAFF.

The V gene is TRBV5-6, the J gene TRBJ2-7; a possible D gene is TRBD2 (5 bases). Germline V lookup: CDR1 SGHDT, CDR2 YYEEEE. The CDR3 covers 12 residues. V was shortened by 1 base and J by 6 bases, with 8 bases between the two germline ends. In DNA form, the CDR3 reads TGTGCCAGCAGCTTGATGGGGAGCGAGCAGTACTTC. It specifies CASSLMGSEQYF.

DNA for the CDR3: TGTGCCAGTAGTGTTCGAACAGGGGAGACCCAGTACTTC. Amino acid sequence: CASSVRTGETQYF. The chain uses TRBV19 and TRBJ2-5, with D tentatively TRBD1 (6 bases). Deletions cut 5 bases from V and 5 bases from J, with 12 bases between. CDR1 and CDR2 from the germline V gene are LNHDA and SQIVND (reference sequence). This CDR3 is 13 amino acids long.

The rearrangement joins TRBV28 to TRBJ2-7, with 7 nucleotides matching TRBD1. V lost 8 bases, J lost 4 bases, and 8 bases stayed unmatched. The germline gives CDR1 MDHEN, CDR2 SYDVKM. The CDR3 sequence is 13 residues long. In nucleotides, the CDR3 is TGTGCCAGCCATTTAGGGGGCAGGTACGAGCAGTACTTC. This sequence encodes CASHLGGRYEQYF.

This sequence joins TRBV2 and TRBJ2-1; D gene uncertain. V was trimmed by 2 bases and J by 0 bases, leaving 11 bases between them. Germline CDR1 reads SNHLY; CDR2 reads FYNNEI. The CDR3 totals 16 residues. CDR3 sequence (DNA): TGTGCCAGCAGTGAATTTGGGCCCCGCTCCTACAATGAGCAGTTCTTC. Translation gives CASSEFGPRSYNEQFF.

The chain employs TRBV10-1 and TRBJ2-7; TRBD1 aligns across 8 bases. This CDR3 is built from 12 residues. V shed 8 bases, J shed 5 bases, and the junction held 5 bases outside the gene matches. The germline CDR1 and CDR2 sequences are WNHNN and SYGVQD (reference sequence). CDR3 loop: CASWTGRHEQYF. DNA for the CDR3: TGCGCCAGCTGGACAGGGCGGCACGAGCAGTACTTC.

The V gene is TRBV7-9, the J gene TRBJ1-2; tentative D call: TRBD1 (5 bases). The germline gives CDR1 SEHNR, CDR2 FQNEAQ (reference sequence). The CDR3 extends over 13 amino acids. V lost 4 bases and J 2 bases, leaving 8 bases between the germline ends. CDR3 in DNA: TGTGCCAGCAGCTCCACAGGAAACTATGGCTACACCTTC. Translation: CASSSTGNYGYTF.

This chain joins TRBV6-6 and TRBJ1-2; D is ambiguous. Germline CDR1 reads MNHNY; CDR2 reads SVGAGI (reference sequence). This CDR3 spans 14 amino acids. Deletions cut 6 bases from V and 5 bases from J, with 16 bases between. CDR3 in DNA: TGTGCCAGCAGCAAGACAATCGAAACATATGGCTACACCTTC. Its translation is CASSKTIETYGYTF.

CDR3 in DNA: TGTGCCAGCAGACGACAGGGGGGCACTGAAGCTTTCTTT. This gives the protein CASRRQGGTEAFF. The chain recombines TRBV6-5 with TRBJ1-1; 9 nucleotides align to TRBD1. The CDR3 loop spans 13 amino acids. The trim removed 6 bases at V and 4 bases at J, leaving 3 bases unmatched. Looked up from germline, CDR1 is MNHEY and CDR2 is SVGAGI.

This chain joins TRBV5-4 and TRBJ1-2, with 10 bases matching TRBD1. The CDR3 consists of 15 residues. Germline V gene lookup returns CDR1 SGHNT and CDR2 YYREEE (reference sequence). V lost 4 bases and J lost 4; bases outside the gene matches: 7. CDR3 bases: TGTGCCAGCAGCCCGGGACAGGGGATGATCTATGGCTACACCTTC. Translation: CASSPGQGMIYGYTF.